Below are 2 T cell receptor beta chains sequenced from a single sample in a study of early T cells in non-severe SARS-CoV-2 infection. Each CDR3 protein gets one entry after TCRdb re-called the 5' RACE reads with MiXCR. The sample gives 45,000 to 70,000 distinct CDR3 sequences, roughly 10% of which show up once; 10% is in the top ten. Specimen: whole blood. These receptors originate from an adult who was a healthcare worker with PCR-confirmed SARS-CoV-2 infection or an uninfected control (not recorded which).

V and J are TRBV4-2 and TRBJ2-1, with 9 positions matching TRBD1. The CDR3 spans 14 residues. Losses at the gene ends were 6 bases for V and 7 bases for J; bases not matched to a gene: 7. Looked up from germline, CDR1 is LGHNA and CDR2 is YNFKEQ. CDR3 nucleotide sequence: TGTGCCAGCAGACCATCGGACAGGGGAAATGAGCAGTTCTTC. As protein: CASRPSDRGNEQFF.

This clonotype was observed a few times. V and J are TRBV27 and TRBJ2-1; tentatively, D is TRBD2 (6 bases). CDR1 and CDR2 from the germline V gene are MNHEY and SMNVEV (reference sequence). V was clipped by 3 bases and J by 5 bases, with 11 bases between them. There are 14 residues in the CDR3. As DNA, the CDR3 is TGTGCCAGCAGTTTCGGGGGAGGCCACAATGAGCAGTTCTTC. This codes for CASSFGGGHNEQFF.